The rows below give T cell receptor beta chains drawn from one sample of a study of vaccination and CD4 T cells after COVID-19. TCRdb reanalysed the PCR reads using MiXCR and keeps one entry per CDR3 protein. The sample includes 20,000 or so distinct CDR3 sequences, under 65% seen only once; the top ten take almost 10%. Their cognate antigens are unknown. Sequencing was performed on CD4+ T cells from blood, cultured in vitro, taken after SARS-CoV-2 vaccination. These receptors all stem from a human donor who had recovered from COVID-19. The CDR3 runs from the conserved cysteine through the conserved F or W. The D gene is left open where the match is weak. Clone size is not always given. Where it is, it says once, few, many or a class for expanded clones.

>NA|NA|TRBV29-1|TRBJ1-2
CSVDGGDYGYTF
TGCAGCGTTGACGGTGGGGACTATGGCTACACCTTC
>TRBD1|NA|TRBV20-1|TRBJ1-5
CSARQGQGQPQHF
TGCAGTGCTAGACAGGGACAGGGACAGCCCCAGCATTTT
>NA|NA|TRBV6-2/TRBV6-3|TRBJ1-1
CASMGGDTEAFF
TGTGCCAGCATGGGTGGGGACACTGAAGCTTTCTTT
>NA|NA|TRBV28|TRBJ2-5
CASSYRVGEPQETQYF
TGTGCCAGCAGTTACAGGGTAGGGGAACCTCAAGAGACCCAGTACTTC
>NA|NA|TRBV20-1|TRBJ1-4
CSAGMWGTNEKLFF
TGCAGTGCTGGGATGTGGGGGACTAATGAAAAACTGTTTTTT
>TRBD1|NA|TRBV20-1|TRBJ1-6
CSARDQGQGVNSPLHF
TGCAGTGCTAGAGATCAGGGACAGGGGGTTAATTCACCCCTCCACTTT
>TRBD2|once|TRBV6-2/TRBV6-3|TRBJ2-2
CASTFSGRRPDGELFF
TGTGCCAGCACCTTTAGCGGGAGGAGGCCCGACGGGGAGCTGTTTTTT
>NA|few|TRBV30|TRBJ1-1
CAWSDAGRGAVTEAFF
TGTGCCTGGAGTGATGCAGGGCGGGGGGCGGTCACTGAAGCTTTCTTT
>TRBD1|few|TRBV11-2|TRBJ1-2
CASSPLEGARRGYTF
TGTGCCAGCAGCCCGCTCGAGGGGGCGAGGAGGGGCTACACCTTC
>TRBD2|NA|TRBV10-3|TRBJ2-2
CATSGGITANTGELFF
TGTGCCACTAGCGGGGGGATCACAGCGAACACCGGGGAGCTGTTTTTT
>TRBD1|few|TRBV7-8|TRBJ1-1
CASSLVQGASTEAFF
TGTGCCAGCAGCTTAGTCCAGGGGGCGAGTACTGAAGCTTTCTTT
>TRBD2|NA|TRBV11-2|TRBJ2-2
CASSLVRLAPAGGELFF
TGTGCCAGCAGCTTAGTGAGACTAGCTCCGGCGGGCGGGGAGCTGTTTTTT
>NA|NA|TRBV3-1|TRBJ1-3
CASSKGSSPSGNTIYF
TGTGCCAGCAGCAAAGGGAGCAGTCCCTCTGGAAACACCATATATTTT
>NA|NA|TRBV10-1|TRBJ1-1
CASSGRRLVLNTEAFF
TGCGCCAGCAGTGGACGGCGATTGGTCTTGAACACTGAAGCTTTCTTT
>NA|NA|TRBV7-8|TRBJ2-2
CASSGLGLYPGELFF
TGTGCCAGCAGCGGACTCGGGTTGTATCCCGGGGAGCTGTTTTTT
>NA|NA|TRBV15|TRBJ1-2
CATSRVVFYEGANYGYTF
TGTGCCACCAGCAGAGTAGTTTTTTATGAGGGTGCTAACTATGGCTACACCTTC
>TRBD1|NA|TRBV5-4|TRBJ1-2
CASSGDRGYGYTF
TGTGCCAGCAGCGGGGACAGGGGCTATGGCTACACCTTC